These T cell receptor beta chains were read from a single sample in a study of early T cells in non-severe SARS-CoV-2 infection. TCRdb reprocessed the 5' RACE reads via MiXCR and lists one record per CDR3 protein. The repertoire holds approximately 110,000 distinct CDR3 sequences, with just under 15% as singletons. Sample: whole blood. Receptors originate from an adult who was a healthcare worker with PCR-confirmed SARS-CoV-2 infection or an uninfected control (not recorded which). Each CDR3 is given without its conserved first and last residue. Each record gives: J gene, clone size, V gene, CDR3 protein. Clone size is shown for a subset of rows, as once, few, many or a class of expanded clone.

TRBJ1-3 | NA | TRBV6-6 | ASSQTGRAGNTIY
TRBJ2-7 | NA | TRBV5-6 | ASSWMTGSSYEQY
TRBJ2-6 | few | TRBV7-6 | ASSLATGNSGANVLT
TRBJ2-5 | many | TRBV5-1 | ASSNGTSGGETQY
TRBJ2-1 | few | TRBV7-6 | ASSDRYNEQF
TRBJ2-2 | few | TRBV14 | ASCRLAGGTGELF
TRBJ1-5 | NA | TRBV12-3/TRBV12-4 | ASSLGGQANQPQH
TRBJ2-1 | NA | TRBV7-2 | ASSSTGGPYNEQF
TRBJ2-1 | many | TRBV21-1 | ASSKGAGTHNEQF
TRBJ1-6 | NA | TRBV27 | ASSPREPYSPLH
TRBJ2-3 | NA | TRBV6-1 | ASSERAARSTDTQY
TRBJ2-2 | few | TRBV19 | ASSIGTRTTGELF
TRBJ2-3 | few | TRBV7-3 | ATPRKRAIEDTQY
TRBJ1-6 | NA | TRBV27 | ASSPDLGGPLH
TRBJ2-2 | few | TRBV30 | AWSPGGTGELF
TRBJ2-1 | NA | TRBV20-1 | SARDTRNEQF
TRBJ1-1 | many | TRBV29-1 | SGRQGAEAF
TRBJ1-2 | few | TRBV29-1 | SEWGRDGYT
TRBJ2-3 | NA | TRBV5-1 | ASAPQTSTDTQY
TRBJ2-5 | many | TRBV27 | ASREQGYSETQY
TRBJ2-2 | few | TRBV5-6 | ASSLGDHGELF
TRBJ2-5 | NA | TRBV25-1 | ASSEQPPGTTLY
TRBJ1-1 | NA | TRBV10-3 | AISPSGERAF
TRBJ2-2 | many | TRBV29-1 | SVRDTGELF
TRBJ1-3 | many | TRBV5-1 | ASSLGSSGNTIY
TRBJ1-5 | few | TRBV7-3 | ASSTQGALNQPQH
TRBJ2-5 | NA | TRBV12-3/TRBV12-4 | ASSSDGRETQY
TRBJ2-2 | few | TRBV12-3/TRBV12-4 | ASKGSGELF
TRBJ1-5 | few | TRBV4-1 | ASSQLTHVAGQPQH
TRBJ2-1 | many | TRBV7-6 | ASSPIAANEQF
TRBJ2-3 | NA | TRBV19 | ASSPAGGQGLY
TRBJ2-3 | once | TRBV10-3 | AIRNGRRDGDTQY
TRBJ2-5 | few | TRBV7-3 | ASSQGRGETQY
TRBJ1-1 | NA | TRBV30 | AWSVRLKADEAF
TRBJ2-3 | few | TRBV5-1 | ASGRLSRASDTQY
TRBJ1-1 | few | TRBV12-3/TRBV12-4 | ASSLDTNTEAF
TRBJ2-1 | few | TRBV7-9 | ASSYKAGGWNEQF
TRBJ2-1 | few | TRBV5-4 | ASSSAGTINEQF
TRBJ1-2 | NA | TRBV12-3/TRBV12-4 | ASRAQGSGGYT
TRBJ1-5 | many | TRBV5-1 | ASSLEGFPDQPQH
TRBJ1-1 | NA | TRBV5-1 | ASSLRARDTEAF
TRBJ1-1 | few | TRBV5-1 | ASSVDRDFTEAF